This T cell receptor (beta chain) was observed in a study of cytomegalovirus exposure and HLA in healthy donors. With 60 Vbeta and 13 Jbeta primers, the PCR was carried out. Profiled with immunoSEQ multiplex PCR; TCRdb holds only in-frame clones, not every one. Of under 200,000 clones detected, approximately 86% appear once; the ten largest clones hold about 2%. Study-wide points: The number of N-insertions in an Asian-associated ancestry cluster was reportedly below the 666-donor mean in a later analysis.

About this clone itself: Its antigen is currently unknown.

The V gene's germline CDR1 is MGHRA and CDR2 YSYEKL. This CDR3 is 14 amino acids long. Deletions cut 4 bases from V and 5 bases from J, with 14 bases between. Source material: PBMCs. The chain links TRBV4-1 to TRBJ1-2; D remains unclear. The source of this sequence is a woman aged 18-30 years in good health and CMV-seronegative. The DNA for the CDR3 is TGCGCCAGCAGCCCCATACCAGGTAGATATGGCTACACCTTC. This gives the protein CASSPIPGRYGYTF.